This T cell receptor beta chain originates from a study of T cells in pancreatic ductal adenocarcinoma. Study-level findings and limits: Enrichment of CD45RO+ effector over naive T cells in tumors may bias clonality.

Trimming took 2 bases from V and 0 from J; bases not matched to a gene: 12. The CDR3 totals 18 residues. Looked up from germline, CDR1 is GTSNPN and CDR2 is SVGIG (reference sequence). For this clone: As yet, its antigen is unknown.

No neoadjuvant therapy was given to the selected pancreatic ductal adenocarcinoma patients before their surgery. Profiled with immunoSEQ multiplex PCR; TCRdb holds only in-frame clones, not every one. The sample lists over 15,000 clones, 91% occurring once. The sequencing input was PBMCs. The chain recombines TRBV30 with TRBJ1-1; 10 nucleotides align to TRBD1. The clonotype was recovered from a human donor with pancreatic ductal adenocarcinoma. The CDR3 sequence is CAWSLRQGAGVLNTEAFF. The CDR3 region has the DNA TGTGCCTGGAGTCTCCGACAGGGGGCGGGGGTATTGAACACTGAAGCTTTCTTT.